The 5 T cell receptor beta chains in this list originate from one sample, sequenced in a study of blood T cell repertoires in COVID-19. Profiled with immunoSEQ multiplex PCR; TCRdb holds only in-frame clones, not every one. The sample lists 68,000 or so clones, roughly 91% seen once, with 6.6% in the top ten. Sequencing was performed on peripheral blood. These receptors were collected from a man in his fifties or sixties with active COVID-19.

The V call is TRBV4-1, the J call TRBJ2-4; TRBD1 matches 8 bases. Trimming took 1 base from V and 7 from J; bases not matched to a gene: 12. CDR1 MGHRA and CDR2 YSYEKL come from the germline V gene. The CDR3 has 17 residues. The DNA of the CDR3 is TGCGCCAGCAGCCAAGGGGTGGGCAGGGGGCTTGGTAACATTCAGTACTTC. It yields the protein CASSQGVGRGLGNIQYF.

The chain combines TRBV5-1 with TRBJ2-3; D gene unclear. This CDR3 contains 15 residues. Trimming took 1 base from V and 0 from J, leaving 9 bases between them. Per the germline V gene, CDR1 is SGHRS and CDR2 is YFSETQ. The CDR3 region is CASSLTGASTDTQYF. DNA of the CDR3: TGCGCCAGCAGCTTGACTGGAGCAAGCACAGATACGCAGTATTTT.

This chain joins TRBV25-1 and TRBJ2-3, with 9 bases fitting TRBD1. The V and J ends lost 6 bases and 5 bases, in that order; junction bases with no gene match: 9. CDR1 and CDR2 (germline): MGHDK, SYGVNS. CDR3 length: 15 residues. Written as DNA, the CDR3 is TGTGCCAGCAGCCGCACAGGGGGCCTTGGAGATACGCAGTATTTT. This codes for CASSRTGGLGDTQYF.

The rearrangement links TRBV19 to TRBJ2-7; D possibly corresponds to TRBD1 (6 bases). The germline V gene encodes CDR1 LNHDA and CDR2 SQIVND (reference sequence). CDR3 length: 13 residues. V was clipped by 7 bases and J by 6 bases, with 16 bases between them. CDR3 DNA sequence: TGTGCCAGTACCCCCAGGGGATCGGTCGAGCAGTACTTC. Amino acid sequence: CASTPRGSVEQYF.

The rearrangement links TRBV5-6 to TRBJ1-5, with TRBD1 matching 8 bases. The CDR3 contains 18 residues. V lost 1 base to trimming and J lost 2 bases; unmatched junction nucleotides: 11. Germline CDR1 reads SGHDT; CDR2 reads YYEEEE. The CDR3 DNA follows: TGTGCCAGCAGCTTGAGGGTGGCAGGGGGCGTCGGCAATCAGCCCCAGCATTTT. It specifies CASSLRVAGGVGNQPQHF.